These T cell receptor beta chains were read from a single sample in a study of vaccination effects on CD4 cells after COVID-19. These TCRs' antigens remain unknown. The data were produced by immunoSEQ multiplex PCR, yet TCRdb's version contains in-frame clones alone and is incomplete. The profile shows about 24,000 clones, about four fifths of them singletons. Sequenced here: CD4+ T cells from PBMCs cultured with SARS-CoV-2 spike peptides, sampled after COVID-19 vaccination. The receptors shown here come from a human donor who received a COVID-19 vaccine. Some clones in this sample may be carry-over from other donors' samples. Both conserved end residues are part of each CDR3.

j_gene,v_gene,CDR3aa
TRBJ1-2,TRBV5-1,CASSLGGGEGYGYTF
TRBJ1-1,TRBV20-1,CSVTQERVIFF
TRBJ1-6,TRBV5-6,CASSLRGSSYNSPLHF
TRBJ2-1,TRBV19,CASSPGTSGFYNEQFF
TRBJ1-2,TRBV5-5,CASSLYFGSYGYTF
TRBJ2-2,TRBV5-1,CASSLEGTLGELFF
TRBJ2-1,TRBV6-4,CASTPDLHSNEQFF
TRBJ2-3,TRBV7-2,CASSLGGLAGVTDTQYF
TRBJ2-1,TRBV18,CASSPDRVENEQFF
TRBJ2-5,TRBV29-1,CSVKTSGGAETQYF
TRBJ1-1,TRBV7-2,CASSYVQNTEAFF
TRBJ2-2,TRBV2,CAGGPGQGIGELFF
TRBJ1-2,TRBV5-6,CASRTGGGYTF
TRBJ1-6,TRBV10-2,CASSEGQAKTVNSPLHF
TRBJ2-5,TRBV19,CASSMVTGGKETQYF
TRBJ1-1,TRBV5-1,CASSLEAGGLTEAFF
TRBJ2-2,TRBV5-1,CASSLGQGFGELFF
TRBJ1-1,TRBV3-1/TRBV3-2,CASGQAQSRRDGAFF
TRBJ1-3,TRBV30,CAWSTGTAGNTIYF
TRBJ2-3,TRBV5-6,CASSSGGWTDTQYF
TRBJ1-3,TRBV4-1,CASSRTPGQRSGNTIYF
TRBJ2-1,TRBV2,CASSSGTGVRDEQFF
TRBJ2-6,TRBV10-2,CASSESANVLTF
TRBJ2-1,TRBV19,CASSTPRTSGKYNEQFF
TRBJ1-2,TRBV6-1,CASSEEQGHGYTF
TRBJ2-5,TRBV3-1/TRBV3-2,CASSQWTKRETQYF
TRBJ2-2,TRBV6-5,CASSWGQGRTGELFF
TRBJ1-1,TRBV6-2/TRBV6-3,CASSYAAGPLNTEAFF
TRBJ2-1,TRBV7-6,CASSSPRSTPTYNEQFF
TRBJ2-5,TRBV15,CATSRDGQDKDPQYF
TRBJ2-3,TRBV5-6,CASSLVSRSSTDTQYF
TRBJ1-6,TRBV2,CASSEAGIGGRGNSPLHF
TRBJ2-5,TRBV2,CASSEAVTGGPETQYF
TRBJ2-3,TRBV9,CASSVAGGLAGMVDTQYF
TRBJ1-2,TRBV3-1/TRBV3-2,CASSRQGGLAGGYTF
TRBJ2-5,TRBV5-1,CASSFNPGGEETQYF
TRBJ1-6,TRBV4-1,CASSQVWLSNSPLHF
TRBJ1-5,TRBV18,CASSPQGGQPQHF
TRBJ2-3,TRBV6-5,CASSQTGVTDTQYF
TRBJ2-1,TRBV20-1,CSADRANEQFF
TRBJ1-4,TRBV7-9,CASSPGTAATNEKLFF
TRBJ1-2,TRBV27,CASSDSGSAWGYTF
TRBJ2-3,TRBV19,CASQREGLTDTQYF
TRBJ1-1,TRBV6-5,CASSTDRGRLAFF
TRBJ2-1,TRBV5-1,CASSLFPTGDEQFF
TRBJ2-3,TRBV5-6,CASSPVYSSTDTQYF
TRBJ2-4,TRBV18,CASSPNQDRGNIQYF
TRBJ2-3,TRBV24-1,CATSDSPSRGVDTQYF